This T cell receptor (beta chain) appears in the sequencing data of a study of blood T cell repertoires in COVID-19. Study in general: COVID-19 samples, acute and convalescent, were from the United States, Italy and Spain. Sample material is recorded as cDNA or gDNA derived from T cells, B-cell-depleted T cells, or PBMCs.

This clone was detected only once. In the study's own analysis: The authors estimated nucleated cell counts from reference gene primer amplification. Measured with immunoSEQ multiplex PCR; TCRdb has only the in-frame clones, and not every one. V and J calls plus clone size are reproduced from that table; the DNA served to infer D and trimming. The profile shows roughly 150,000 clones, around four fifths of them singletons. The clonotype originates from a woman at least 80 years old with acute or convalescent COVID-19. The sequencing input was peripheral blood.

CDR3 in amino acids: CATGTDHNEQYF. The CDR3 coding sequence is TGTGCCACTGGGACAGACCATAACGAGCAGTACTTC. The V call is TRBV27, the J call TRBJ2-7; 7 bases agree with TRBD1. This CDR3 comprises 12 residues. Germline CDR1 is MNHEY and CDR2 is SMNVEV (reference sequence). The junction had 8 bases not matched to a gene; V was cut back by 10 bases and J by 5 bases.